This record looks at one T cell receptor beta chain sequence and its context. Trimming shortened V by 6 bases and J by 0 bases, and 10 bases separated the two germline ends. Germline V CDR1 and CDR2: SGHTA, FQGNSA. This CDR3 spans 14 amino acids. Original handling: How many nucleated cells were present was estimated from reference gene primer amplification. Profiling relied on immunoSEQ multiplex PCR, and the TCRdb table lists in-frame clones only, not all of them. From that table come the V and J calls and clone size; the DNA was used to work out D and trimming. The sample lists approximately 210,000 clones, around 85% occurring once. The sample comes from a study of blood T cell repertoires in COVID-19. Study in general: Some COVID-19 samples were acute and others convalescent; all came from the United States, Italy and Spain. In each case, the material was cDNA or gDNA derived from T cells, B-cell-depleted T cells, or PBMCs.

This clonotype originated in a man aged 35 to 55 with acute or convalescent COVID-19. The V and J genes are TRBV7-2 and TRBJ2-3, with D possibly being TRBD1 (6 bases). Source material: peripheral blood. The CDR3, as DNA: TGTGCCAGCAGGAATACAGGGAGCACAGATACGCAGTATTTT. Its protein is CASRNTGSTDTQYF.